This T cell receptor beta chain was sequenced for a study of blood T cells in healthy people across ages. Study at large: About one barcoded beta molecule per two T cells was the capture yield of template switching.

Sample-barcoded 5' priming and a J-beta primer mix drove a second PCR of about 6 to 12 cycles. A 12-random-nucleotide template-switch adaptor tagged each cDNA molecule. Each CDR3 protein gets one entry after TCRdb re-called the 5' RACE reads with MiXCR. The table shows some 1.1 million distinct CDR3 sequences, with 35% to 40% occurring only once. The study isolated at least 6.5 million PBMCs from each sample. Total RNA was isolated from each sample in quantities of at least 5 micrograms. The specimen sequenced was blood. The receptor was isolated from a man aged 18 to 30 in good health.

The CDR3 loop reads CASTQTRYTEAFF. For the CDR3, the DNA is TGTGCCAGCACACAGACCCGGTACACTGAAGCTTTCTTT. The chain is built from TRBV14 and TRBJ1-1; D ambiguous. V was pared by 7 bases and J by 3 bases, with 12 bases between. From germline, CDR1 is SGHDN and CDR2 FVKESK. The CDR3 loop spans 13 amino acids.